This TCR beta chain was documented in a study of cytomegalovirus exposure and HLA in healthy donors. Both 60 Vbeta primers and 13 Jbeta primers went into the PCR. The table came from immunoSEQ multiplex PCR; TCRdb's copy has only in-frame clones and leaves some out. This sample has around 50,000 clones, with roughly 79% found just once. This CDR3 is built from 17 residues. The V and J ends lost 3 bases and 0 bases respectively, with 14 bases between them. The germline gives CDR1 LNHDA, CDR2 SQIVND (reference sequence). The sample taken for sequencing was PBMCs. The chain links TRBV19 to TRBJ1-4; D may be TRBD1 (6 bases). The receptor was isolated from a man aged 50 or older in good health and CMV-seronegative. CDR3 protein: CASSILQGTSTNEKLFF. The CDR3 nucleotides are TGTGCCAGTAGTATTCTTCAGGGGACCTCAACTAATGAAAAACTGTTTTTT.